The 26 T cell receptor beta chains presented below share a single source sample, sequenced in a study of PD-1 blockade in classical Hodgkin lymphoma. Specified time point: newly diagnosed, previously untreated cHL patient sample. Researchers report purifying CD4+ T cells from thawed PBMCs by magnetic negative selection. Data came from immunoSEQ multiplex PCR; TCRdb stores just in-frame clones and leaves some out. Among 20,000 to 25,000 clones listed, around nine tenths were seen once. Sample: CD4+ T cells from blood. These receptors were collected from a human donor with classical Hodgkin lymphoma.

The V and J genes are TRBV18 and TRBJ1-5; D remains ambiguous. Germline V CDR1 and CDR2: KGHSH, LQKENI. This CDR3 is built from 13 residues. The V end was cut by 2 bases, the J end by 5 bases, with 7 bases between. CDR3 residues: CASSPGFDQPQHF. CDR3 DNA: TGTGCCAGCTCACCAGGGTTCGATCAGCCCCAGCATTTT.

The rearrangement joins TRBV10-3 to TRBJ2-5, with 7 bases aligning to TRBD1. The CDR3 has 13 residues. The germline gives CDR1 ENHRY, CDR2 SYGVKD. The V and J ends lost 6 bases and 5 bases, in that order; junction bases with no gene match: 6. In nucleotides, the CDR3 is TGTGCCATCAGCGACAGGGCGTCCGAGACCCAGTACTTC. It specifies CAISDRASETQYF.

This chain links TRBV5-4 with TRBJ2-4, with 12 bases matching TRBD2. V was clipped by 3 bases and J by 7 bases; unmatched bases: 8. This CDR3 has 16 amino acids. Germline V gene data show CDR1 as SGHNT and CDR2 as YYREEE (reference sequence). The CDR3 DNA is TGTGCCAGCAGCTCCCTTCTAGCGGGGGGGATGAACATTCAGTACTTC. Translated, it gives CASSSLLAGGMNIQYF.

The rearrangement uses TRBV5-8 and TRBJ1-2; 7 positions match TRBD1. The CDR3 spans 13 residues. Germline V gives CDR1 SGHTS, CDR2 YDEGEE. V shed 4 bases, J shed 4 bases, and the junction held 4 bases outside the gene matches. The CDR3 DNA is TGTGCCAGCAGCCGGGACAGCATCTATGGCTACACCTTC. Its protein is CASSRDSIYGYTF.

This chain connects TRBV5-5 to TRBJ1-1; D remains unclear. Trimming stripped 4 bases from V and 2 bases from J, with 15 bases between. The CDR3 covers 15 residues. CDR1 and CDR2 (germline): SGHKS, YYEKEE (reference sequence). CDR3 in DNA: TGTGCCAGCAGCCGAACCCCACCGATAAACACTGAAGCTTTCTTT. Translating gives CASSRTPPINTEAFF.

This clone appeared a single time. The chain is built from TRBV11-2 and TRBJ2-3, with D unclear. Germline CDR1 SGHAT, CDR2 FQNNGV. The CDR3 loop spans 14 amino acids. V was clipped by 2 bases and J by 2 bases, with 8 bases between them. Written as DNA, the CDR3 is TGTGCCAGCAGCTTAAGAGCTTCCACAGATACGCAGTATTTT. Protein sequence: CASSLRASTDTQYF.

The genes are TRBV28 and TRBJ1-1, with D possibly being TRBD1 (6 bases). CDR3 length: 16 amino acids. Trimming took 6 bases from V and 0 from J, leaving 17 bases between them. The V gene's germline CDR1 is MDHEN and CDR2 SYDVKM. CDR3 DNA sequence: TGTGCCAGCAGCCGTGGGACATCCAGCATGAACACTGAAGCTTTCTTT. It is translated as CASSRGTSSMNTEAFF.

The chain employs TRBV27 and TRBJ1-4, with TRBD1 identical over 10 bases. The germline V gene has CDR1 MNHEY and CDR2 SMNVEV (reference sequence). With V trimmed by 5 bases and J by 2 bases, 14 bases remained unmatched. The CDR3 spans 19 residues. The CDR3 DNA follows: TGTGCCAGCAGTACTCGGGACAGGGGCCTAAAACCGACTAATGAAAAACTGTTTTTT. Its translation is CASSTRDRGLKPTNEKLFF.

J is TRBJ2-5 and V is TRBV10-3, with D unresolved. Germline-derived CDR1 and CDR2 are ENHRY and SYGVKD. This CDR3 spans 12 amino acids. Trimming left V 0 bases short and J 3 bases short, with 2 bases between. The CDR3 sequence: CAISESEETQYF. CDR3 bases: TGTGCCATCAGTGAGTCGGAAGAGACCCAGTACTTC.

CDR3 in amino acids: CASSSRRMTLGEQFF. The CDR3 DNA follows: TGTGCCAGCAGTTCCCGACGGATGACGCTCGGTGAGCAGTTCTTC. This rearrangement joins TRBV27 to TRBJ2-1; D uncertain. The CDR3 has 15 residues. CDR1 is MNHEY and CDR2 is SMNVEV in the germline V gene (reference sequence). Trimming took off 4 bases at V and 9 bases at J, with 19 bases between the two ends.

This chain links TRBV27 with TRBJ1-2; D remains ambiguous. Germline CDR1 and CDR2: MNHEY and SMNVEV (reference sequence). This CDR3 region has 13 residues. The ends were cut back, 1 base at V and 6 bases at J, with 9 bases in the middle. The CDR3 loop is CASSLLGFNGYTF. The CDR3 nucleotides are TGTGCCAGCAGTTTATTAGGCTTTAATGGCTACACCTTC.

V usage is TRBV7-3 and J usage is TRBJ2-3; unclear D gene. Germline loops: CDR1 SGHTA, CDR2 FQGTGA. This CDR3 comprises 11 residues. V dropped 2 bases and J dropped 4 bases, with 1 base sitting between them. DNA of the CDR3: TGTGCCAGCAGCTTATCAGATACGCAGTATTTT. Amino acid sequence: CASSLSDTQYF.

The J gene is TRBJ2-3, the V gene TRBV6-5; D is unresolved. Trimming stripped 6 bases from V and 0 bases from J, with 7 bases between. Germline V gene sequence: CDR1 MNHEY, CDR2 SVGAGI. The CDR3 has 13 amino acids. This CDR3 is CASRAASTDTQYF. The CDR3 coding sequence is TGTGCCAGCAGGGCAGCTAGCACAGATACGCAGTATTTT.

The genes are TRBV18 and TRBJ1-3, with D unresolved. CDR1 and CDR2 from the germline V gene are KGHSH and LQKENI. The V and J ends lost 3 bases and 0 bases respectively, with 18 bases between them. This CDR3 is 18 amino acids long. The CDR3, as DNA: TGTGCCAGCTCACCGTTTTCGGGGTCTTACTACTCTGGAAACACCATATATTTT. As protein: CASSPFSGSYYSGNTIYF.

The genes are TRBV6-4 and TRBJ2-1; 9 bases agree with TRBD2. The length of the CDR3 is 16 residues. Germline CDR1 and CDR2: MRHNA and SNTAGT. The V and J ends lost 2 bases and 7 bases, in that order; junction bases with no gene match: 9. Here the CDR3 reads CASSDVAGEGWNEQFF. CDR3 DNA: TGTGCCAGCAGTGACGTAGCGGGAGAGGGTTGGAATGAGCAGTTCTTC.

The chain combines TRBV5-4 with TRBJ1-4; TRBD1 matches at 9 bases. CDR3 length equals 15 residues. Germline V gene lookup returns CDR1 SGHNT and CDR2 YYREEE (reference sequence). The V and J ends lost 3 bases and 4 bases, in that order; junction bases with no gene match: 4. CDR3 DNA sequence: TGTGCCAGCAGCTCATCGGACAGGGGTAATGAAAAACTGTTTTTT. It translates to CASSSSDRGNEKLFF.

The CDR3 bases are TGTGCCAGCAGCTTGGGGGGGGCTGGAGGAAACACCATATATTTT. This sequence encodes CASSLGGAGGNTIYF. V and J are TRBV5-4 and TRBJ1-3, with a tentative D call TRBD1 (6 bases). The CDR3 contains 15 residues. V lost 0 bases, J lost 4 bases, and 11 bases lay in between. CDR1 SGHNT and CDR2 YYREEE come from the germline V gene (reference sequence).

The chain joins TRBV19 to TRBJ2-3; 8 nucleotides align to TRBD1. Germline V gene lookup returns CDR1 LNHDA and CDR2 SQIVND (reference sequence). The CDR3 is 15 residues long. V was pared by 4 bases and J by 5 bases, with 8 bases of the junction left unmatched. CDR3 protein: CASSRGRGRGDTQYF. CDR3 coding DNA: TGTGCCAGTAGTAGGGGCAGGGGGCGAGGAGATACGCAGTATTTT.

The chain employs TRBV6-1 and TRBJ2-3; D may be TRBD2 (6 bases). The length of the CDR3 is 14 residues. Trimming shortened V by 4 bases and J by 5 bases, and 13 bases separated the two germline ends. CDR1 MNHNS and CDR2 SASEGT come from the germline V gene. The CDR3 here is CASSGLVEVDTQYF. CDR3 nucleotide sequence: TGTGCCAGCAGTGGACTAGTTGAGGTAGATACGCAGTATTTT.

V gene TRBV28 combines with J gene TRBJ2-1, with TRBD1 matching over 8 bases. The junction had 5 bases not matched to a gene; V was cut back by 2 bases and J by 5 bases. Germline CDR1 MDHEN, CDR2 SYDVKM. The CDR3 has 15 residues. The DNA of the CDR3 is TGTGCCAGCAGTTTAGGCAGGGGGCCCCACAATGAGCAGTTCTTC. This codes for CASSLGRGPHNEQFF.

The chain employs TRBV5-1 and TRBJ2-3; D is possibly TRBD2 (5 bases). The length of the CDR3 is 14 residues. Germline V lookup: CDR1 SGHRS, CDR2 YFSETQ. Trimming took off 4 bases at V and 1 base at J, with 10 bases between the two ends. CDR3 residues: CASSRGSGTDTQYF. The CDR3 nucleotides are TGCGCCAGCAGCCGGGGATCCGGCACAGATACGCAGTATTTT.

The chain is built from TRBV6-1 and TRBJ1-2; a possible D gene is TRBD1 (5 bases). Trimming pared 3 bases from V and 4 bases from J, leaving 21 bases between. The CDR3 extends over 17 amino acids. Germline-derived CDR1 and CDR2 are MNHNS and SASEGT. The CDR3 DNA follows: TGTGCCAGCAGTGATCTCCCGAGGGCCAGGGATGGCTATGGCTACACCTTC. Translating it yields CASSDLPRARDGYGYTF.

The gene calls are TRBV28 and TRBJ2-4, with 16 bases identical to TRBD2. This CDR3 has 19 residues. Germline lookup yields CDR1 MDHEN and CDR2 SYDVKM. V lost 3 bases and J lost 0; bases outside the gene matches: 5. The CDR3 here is CASSFPGLAGGVAKNIQYF. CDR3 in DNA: TGTGCCAGCAGTTTCCCGGGACTAGCGGGAGGGGTAGCCAAAAACATTCAGTACTTC.

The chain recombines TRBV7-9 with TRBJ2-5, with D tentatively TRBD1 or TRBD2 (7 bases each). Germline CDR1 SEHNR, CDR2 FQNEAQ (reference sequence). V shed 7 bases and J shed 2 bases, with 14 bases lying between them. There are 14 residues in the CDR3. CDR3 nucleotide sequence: TGTGCCAGCACCCAGGGGGGGGTACAAGAGACCCAGTACTTC. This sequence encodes CASTQGGVQETQYF.

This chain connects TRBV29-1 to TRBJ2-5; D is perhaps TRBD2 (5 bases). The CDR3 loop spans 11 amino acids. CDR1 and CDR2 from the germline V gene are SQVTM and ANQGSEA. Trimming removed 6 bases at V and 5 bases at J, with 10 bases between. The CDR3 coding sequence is TGCAGCGTCCCTCCGGGGGAGACCCAGTACTTC. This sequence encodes CSVPPGETQYF.

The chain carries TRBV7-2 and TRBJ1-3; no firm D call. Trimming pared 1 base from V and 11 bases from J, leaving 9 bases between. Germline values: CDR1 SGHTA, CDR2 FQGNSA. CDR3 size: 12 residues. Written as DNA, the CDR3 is TGTGCCAGCAGCTTAGAGGGCGGCCCCATATATTTT. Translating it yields CASSLEGGPIYF.